The 21 T cell receptor beta chains below were found in one sample sequenced in a study of graft-versus-host responses after intestinal transplantation. These TCRs are of unknown antigen specificity. The protocol was immunoSEQ multiplex PCR, while the TCRdb copy is restricted to in-frame clones and leaves out a portion. The table records about 85,000 clones, 85% to 95% of them present only once. The source was unstimulated CD8+ T cells sorted from spleen or lymph node cells, collected before transplant. The receptors originated from a human donor who was the organ donor for an intestinal transplant.

The chain links TRBV5-4 to TRBJ2-7; D is perhaps TRBD2 (5 bases). CDR3 length equals 14 residues. Between the trimmed V and J ends, which lost 0 bases and 5 bases, there was a span of 12 bases. The germline V gene has CDR1 SGHNT and CDR2 YYREEE (reference sequence). CDR3 region: CASSLDRGWNEQYF. In DNA, the CDR3 is TGTGCCAGCAGCTTGGATCGGGGTTGGAACGAGCAGTACTTC.

V gene TRBV5-1 combines with J gene TRBJ2-7; no clear D gene. The germline gives CDR1 SGHRS, CDR2 YFSETQ. Between the trimmed V and J ends, which lost 1 base and 5 bases, there was a span of 7 bases. CDR3 length: 12 amino acids. The CDR3 bases are TGCGCCAGCAGCTTGTCTGGACACGAGCAGTACTTC. It yields the protein CASSLSGHEQYF.

The rearrangement links TRBV27 to TRBJ2-5, with 8 bases fitting TRBD2. CDR1 is MNHEY and CDR2 is SMNVEV in the germline V gene (reference sequence). CDR3 size: 15 residues. The V gene end was trimmed by 1 base and the J gene end by 5 bases; junction bases not matched to a gene: 6. CDR3 in amino acids: CASSLLAGGGETQYF. The CDR3 DNA follows: TGTGCCAGCAGTTTATTGGCGGGAGGCGGGGAGACCCAGTACTTC.

The rearrangement uses TRBV5-1 and TRBJ2-5, with D possibly TRBD2 on 8 matching bases. Between the trimmed V and J ends, which lost 10 bases and 1 base, there was a span of 23 bases. This CDR3 contains 16 residues. Germline values: CDR1 SGHRS, CDR2 YFSETQ. The CDR3 region is CAAAGEPGQLQETQYF. The DNA of the CDR3 is TGCGCCGCAGCGGGGGAACCGGGACAGCTCCAAGAGACCCAGTACTTC.

This chain connects TRBV7-9 to TRBJ2-7, with TRBD1 matching 7 bases. V was pared by 5 bases and J by 0 bases, with 7 bases of the junction left unmatched. This CDR3 has 15 residues. Germline V lookup: CDR1 SEHNR, CDR2 FQNEAQ (reference sequence). This chain's CDR3 is CASSVADRFSYEQYF. DNA for the CDR3: TGTGCCAGCAGCGTCGCGGACAGGTTCTCCTACGAGCAGTACTTC. Based on the CDR3 plus reference TRBV7-9 and TRBJ2-7, the full variable domain is DTGVSQNPRHKITKRGQNVTFRCDPISEHNRLYWYRQTLGQGPEFLTYFQNEAQLEKSRLLSDRFSAERPKGSFSTLEIQRTEQGDSAMYLCASSVADRFSYEQYFGPGTRLTVT.

This sequence joins TRBV16 and TRBJ1-2, with TRBD1 matching 10 bases. This CDR3 comprises 14 residues. CDR1 KGHSY and CDR2 FQNENV come from the germline V gene. J lost 2 bases, V lost 4 bases, and 1 base had no gene match. CDR3 protein: CASSPGQGNYGYTF. As DNA, the CDR3 is TGTGCCAGCAGCCCGGGACAGGGGAACTATGGCTACACCTTC.

A few counts support this clone. This chain connects TRBV5-1 to TRBJ1-2, with 9 nucleotides matching TRBD1. This CDR3 comprises 16 residues. The V gene end was trimmed by 0 bases and the J gene end by 1 base; junction bases not matched to a gene: 4. The V gene's germline CDR1 is SGHRS and CDR2 YFSETQ. The CDR3 DNA reads as TGCGCCAGCAGCTTGGCACCGGGACAGGGTAACTATGGCTACACCTTC. Encoded protein: CASSLAPGQGNYGYTF.

This clone turned up a few times. The V call is TRBV6-6, the J call TRBJ2-7, with D maybe TRBD2 (6 bases). There are 14 residues in the CDR3. Trimming pared 2 bases from V and 3 bases from J, leaving 11 bases between. CDR1 MNHNY and CDR2 SVGAGI come from the germline V gene (reference sequence). In DNA, the CDR3 is TGTGCCAGCAGTTACGGCGGGGCTGGCTACGAGCAGTACTTC. Amino acids: CASSYGGAGYEQYF.

This clone appeared a single time. The chain recombines TRBV7-2 with TRBJ2-3; D possibly uses TRBD1 or TRBD2 (5 bases each). This CDR3 region has 15 residues. Trimming stripped 1 base from V and 0 bases from J, with 8 bases between. CDR1 SGHTA and CDR2 FQGNSA come from the germline V gene. The CDR3 protein is CASSLEGRSTDTQYF. The CDR3 coding sequence is TGTGCCAGCAGCTTAGAGGGACGGAGCACAGATACGCAGTATTTT.

The gene calls are TRBV6-5 and TRBJ1-1; TRBD1 matches 9 bases. The V and J ends lost 2 bases and 5 bases, in that order; junction bases with no gene match: 6. This CDR3 has 15 amino acids. Germline V gives CDR1 MNHEY, CDR2 SVGAGI. DNA of the CDR3: TGTGCCAGCAGTTACCGGGGGACAGGGTTTACTGAAGCTTTCTTT. It codes for CASSYRGTGFTEAFF.

The genes are TRBV7-8 and TRBJ1-3; D remains ambiguous. V was pared by 3 bases and J by 4 bases, with 4 bases between. The CDR3 contains 12 residues. Per germline, CDR1 SGHVS and CDR2 FQNEAQ. CDR3 sequence: CASSLGGNTIYF. The CDR3 DNA is TGTGCCAGCAGCTTGGGGGGAAACACCATATATTTT.

This sequence joins TRBV18 and TRBJ2-1; tentatively, D is TRBD1 (6 bases). The CDR3 covers 15 residues. Looked up from germline, CDR1 is KGHSH and CDR2 is LQKENI. The V end was cut by 0 bases, the J end by 6 bases, with 12 bases between. CDR3 coding DNA: TGTGCCAGCTCACCACCGGGCCCACAGGGCAATGAGCAGTTCTTC. Amino acid sequence: CASSPPGPQGNEQFF.

This chain links TRBV4-1 with TRBJ2-7, with 7 bases lining up with TRBD2. Germline V gives CDR1 MGHRA, CDR2 YSYEKL. V was pared by 0 bases and J by 3 bases, with 8 bases of the junction left unmatched. The CDR3 is 16 amino acids. Here the CDR3 DNA reads TGCGCCAGCAGCCAAGAATTAACTAGCGATTACTACGAGCAGTACTTC. It yields the protein CASSQELTSDYYEQYF.

This chain connects TRBV4-1 to TRBJ2-7; the match to TRBD1 covers 9 bases. After removal of 0 bases from V and 5 bases from J, the junction contained 5 bases not matched to a gene. The CDR3 covers 15 residues. Germline V lookup: CDR1 MGHRA, CDR2 YSYEKL. The CDR3: CASSQEGQGTNEQYF. In DNA form, the CDR3 reads TGCGCCAGCAGCCAAGAAGGACAGGGGACCAACGAGCAGTACTTC.

The chain uses TRBV6-1 and TRBJ2-7; tentatively, D is TRBD2 (6 bases). V lost 1 base and J 1 base, leaving 8 bases between the germline ends. Germline CDR1 reads MNHNS; CDR2 reads SASEGT. The CDR3 contains 14 residues. CDR3 sequence (DNA): TGTGCCAGCAGTGAAGGGCGGGAATCCTACGAGCAGTACTTC. It encodes CASSEGRESYEQYF.

The chain is built from TRBV9 and TRBJ2-7; no firm D call. Between the trimmed V and J ends, which lost 0 bases and 2 bases, there was a span of 15 bases. CDR1 and CDR2 (germline): SGDLS, YYNGEE. The CDR3 is 16 amino acids. The CDR3 loop reads CASSVGDGVGTYEQYF. CDR3 in DNA: TGTGCCAGCAGCGTAGGCGACGGCGTTGGCACCTACGAGCAGTACTTC. Variable domain in full (rest from reference TRBV9 and TRBJ2-7): DSGVTQTPKHLITATGQRVTLRCSPRSGDLSVYWYQQSLDQGLQFLIQYYNGEERAKGNILERFSAQQFPDLHSELNLSSLELGDSALYFCASSVGDGVGTYEQYFGPGTRLTVT.

The chain is built from TRBV6-5 and TRBJ1-2, with D uncertain. Trimming removed 5 bases from V and 8 bases from J, with 12 bases in between. This CDR3 is 12 amino acids long. The germline gives CDR1 MNHEY, CDR2 SVGAGI. The CDR3 DNA sequence: TGTGCCAGCAGTACCGCAGGATCCGGCTACACCTTC. This sequence encodes CASSTAGSGYTF.

The chain links TRBV6-4 to TRBJ2-7, with D possibly being TRBD2 (6 bases). The CDR3 loop spans 13 amino acids. Germline assignment: CDR1 MRHNA and CDR2 SNTAGT. Trimming removed 4 bases at V and 5 bases at J, with 12 bases between. Written as DNA, the CDR3 is TGTGCCAGCAGTGTCTGGGGAGGTGACGAGCAGTACTTC. Translation gives CASSVWGGDEQYF.

Only one count was recorded for this clone. The chain uses TRBV14 and TRBJ2-7; 8 positions match TRBD1. Germline trimming cut 4 bases from V and 2 bases from J; bases unmatched to any gene: 7. The germline V gene encodes CDR1 SGHDN and CDR2 FVKESK. This CDR3 has 15 residues. In DNA, the CDR3 is TGTGCCAGCAGCCCTATGGGACAGGCCACCTACGAGCAGTACTTC. Translation gives CASSPMGQATYEQYF. Full variable domain (outside the CDR3, taken from reference TRBV14 and TRBJ2-7): EAGVTQFPSHSVIEKGQTVTLRCDPISGHDNLYWYRRVMGKEIKFLLHFVKESKQDESGMPNNRFLAERTGGTYSTLKVQPAELEDSGVYFCASSPMGQATYEQYFGPGTRLTVT.

This chain links TRBV9 with TRBJ1-2; TRBD1 is a possible D gene (6 bases). Between the trimmed V and J ends, which lost 7 bases and 8 bases, there was a span of 24 bases. There are 15 residues in the CDR3. Germline CDR1 SGDLS, CDR2 YYNGEE. The chain's CDR3 is CASSSSTPGVNGYTF. The CDR3 nucleotides read TGTGCCAGCTCCAGTTCGACACCAGGGGTGAACGGCTACACCTTC.

The gene calls are TRBV6-5 and TRBJ2-6; the D is unclear. CDR3 length: 16 residues. The germline V gene encodes CDR1 MNHEY and CDR2 SVGAGI. Trimming pared 0 bases from V and 0 bases from J, leaving 6 bases between. The CDR3 reads CASSYSMPSGANVLTF. The CDR3 DNA sequence: TGTGCCAGCAGTTACTCAATGCCCTCTGGGGCCAACGTCCTGACTTTC.